The 23 T cell receptor beta chains listed next were all sequenced from one sample in a study of T cell clonotyping in hematopoietic cell transplantation. Documented time point: recipient sample about 28 days before transplant, after cytoreduction. The assay was immunoSEQ multiplex PCR, and TCRdb's table has in-frame clones only and misses some. The sample lists about 80,000 clones, 90% to 97% occurring once. Sequenced here: peripheral blood mononuclear cells, sampled before stem cell transplant. The receptors shown here come from a woman aged 50 to 60 with acute myeloid leukemia. Some clones in this sample may be carry-over from other donors' samples.

The rearrangement links TRBV5-4 to TRBJ2-5; 10 bases fit TRBD1. This CDR3 has 14 residues. CDR1 is SGHNT, CDR2 YYREEE, per germline (reference sequence). After removal of 2 bases from V and 5 bases from J, the junction contained 3 bases not matched to a gene. This CDR3 reads CASSLGQGGETQYF. The CDR3 DNA follows: TGTGCCAGCAGCTTAGGACAGGGGGGTGAGACCCAGTACTTC.

The chain carries TRBV7-9 and TRBJ1-5; TRBD1 is a possible D gene (5 bases). This CDR3 is built from 14 residues. Trimming pared 1 base from V and 4 bases from J, leaving 8 bases between. Germline values: CDR1 SEHNR, CDR2 FQNEAQ (reference sequence). The CDR3 coding sequence is TGTGCCAGCAGCTTAGTGGGGGTAAATCAGCCCCAGCATTTT. This translates into CASSLVGVNQPQHF.

V gene TRBV19 combines with J gene TRBJ1-6, with a possible D match to TRBD1 (5 bases). The length of the CDR3 is 17 residues. Trimming took off 3 bases at V and 0 bases at J, with 12 bases between the two ends. Germline lookup yields CDR1 LNHDA and CDR2 SQIVND (reference sequence). CDR3 loop: CASSMGQGISYNSPLHF. CDR3 DNA sequence: TGTGCCAGTAGTATGGGTCAGGGAATCTCCTATAATTCACCCCTCCACTTT.

The chain is built from TRBV5-1 and TRBJ2-7; TRBD1 agrees at 11 bases. This CDR3 contains 18 residues. V shed 2 bases, J shed 0 bases, and the junction held 10 bases outside the gene matches. CDR1 SGHRS and CDR2 YFSETQ come from the germline V gene. The CDR3 region is CASSFRDRGSASSYEQYF. The CDR3 coding sequence is TGCGCCAGCAGCTTCCGGGACAGGGGGTCCGCATCCTCCTACGAGCAGTACTTC.

The V and J genes are TRBV28 and TRBJ2-5, with D perhaps TRBD1 (5 bases). The germline gives CDR1 MDHEN, CDR2 SYDVKM. The V end lost 3 bases, the J end lost 0 bases, and 14 bases lay between the germline ends. The CDR3 has 16 residues. The CDR3 DNA reads TGTGCCAGCAGTTTTCTTGCAGGGTCGTACCAAGAGACCCAGTACTTC. Translation: CASSFLAGSYQETQYF. Together with reference TRBV28 and TRBJ2-5, the CDR3 gives the full variable domain: DVKVTQSSRYLVKRTGEKVFLECVQDMDHENMFWYRQDPGLGLRLIYFSYDVKMKEKGDIPEGYSVSREKKERFSLILESASTNQTSMYLCASSFLAGSYQETQYFGPGTRLLVL.

The V and J genes are TRBV19 and TRBJ1-5; no clear D gene. The CDR3 length is 14 residues. Trimming shortened V by 1 base and J by 0 bases, and 4 bases separated the two germline ends. Per germline, CDR1 LNHDA and CDR2 SQIVND (reference sequence). DNA of the CDR3: TGTGCCAGTAGTATAGGCAATAGCAATCAGCCCCAGCATTTT. Amino acid sequence: CASSIGNSNQPQHF.

This clone was observed a few times. The chain is built from TRBV25-1 and TRBJ1-5; possible D gene TRBD1, 5 bases. This CDR3 has 15 amino acids. With 6 bases removed from V and 4 bases from J, the gap between germline ends came to 16 bases. Germline CDR1 is MGHDK and CDR2 is SYGVNS. The CDR3 nucleotides are TGTGCCAGCAGCCCCCTCGGGACCGGGAATCAGCCCCAGCATTTT. Protein product: CASSPLGTGNQPQHF.

The V and J genes are TRBV2 and TRBJ2-5, with D possibly TRBD1 on 5 matching bases. Looked up from germline, CDR1 is SNHLY and CDR2 is FYNNEI. Trimming shortened V by 11 bases and J by 2 bases, and 15 bases separated the two germline ends. The CDR3 is 13 amino acids. In nucleotides, the CDR3 is TGTGCCGGAACCAGGGATCGTCAAGAGACCCAGTACTTC. It codes for CAGTRDRQETQYF. Variable domain in full (rest from reference TRBV2 and TRBJ2-5): EPEVTQTPSHQVTQMGQEVILRCVPISNHLYFYWYRQILGQKVEFLVSFYNNEISEKSEIFDDQFSVERPDGSNFTLKIRSTKLEDSAMYFCAGTRDRQETQYFGPGTRLLVL.

The CDR3 sequence is CASSPPGQPSGSYTF. In DNA form, the CDR3 reads TGTGCCAGCAGCCCCCCGGGACAACCTTCGGGGAGCTACACCTTC. The V gene is TRBV2, the J gene TRBJ1-2; D is perhaps TRBD1 (6 bases). Germline V gives CDR1 SNHLY, CDR2 FYNNEI. V lost 6 bases, J lost 9 bases, and 23 bases lay in between. The CDR3 spans 15 residues.

This clone appeared a single time. The chain combines TRBV5-1 with TRBJ1-1, with TRBD1 identical over 7 bases. This CDR3 contains 14 residues. Trimming removed 3 bases from V and 3 bases from J; junction bases left unmatched: 5. Germline V lookup: CDR1 SGHRS, CDR2 YFSETQ. CDR3 sequence (DNA): TGCGCCAGCAGCTCACAGGGGATTGACACTGAAGCTTTCTTT. Translation: CASSSQGIDTEAFF.

The chain is built from TRBV2 and TRBJ1-2; D call uncertain. Germline V lookup: CDR1 SNHLY, CDR2 FYNNEI. The CDR3 consists of 15 residues. The V end was cut by 0 bases, the J end by 4 bases, with 12 bases between. The DNA for the CDR3 is TGTGCCAGCAGTGAAGCGCGCGCCGATATCTATGGCTACACCTTC. Amino acids: CASSEARADIYGYTF.

The table lists this clone with a count of one. The chain carries TRBV4-1 and TRBJ2-3, with D tentatively TRBD1 or TRBD2 (5 bases each). This CDR3 has 17 amino acids. Germline loops: CDR1 MGHRA, CDR2 YSYEKL. V dropped 1 base and J dropped 0 bases, with 14 bases sitting between them. The CDR3 sequence: CASSQGGLAISTDTQYF. In DNA form, the CDR3 reads TGCGCCAGCAGCCAAGGGGGGTTAGCGATTAGCACAGATACGCAGTATTTT.

The V gene is TRBV6-1, the J gene TRBJ1-5; D remains unclear. CDR3 size: 16 residues. From germline, CDR1 is MNHNS and CDR2 SASEGT. V lost 3 bases, J lost 7 bases, and 19 bases lay in between. This CDR3 reads CASSDIAGLVRQPQHF. CDR3 nucleotide sequence: TGTGCCAGCAGTGATATAGCAGGTCTGGTTCGGCAGCCCCAGCATTTT.

The chain is built from TRBV19 and TRBJ2-4, with D perhaps assigned TRBD1 or TRBD2 (5 bases each). The CDR3 sequence is 13 residues long. Germline V gives CDR1 LNHDA, CDR2 SQIVND (reference sequence). Trimming took 7 bases from V and 9 from J, leaving 16 bases between them. The CDR3 nucleotides are TGTGCCAGTACGTTCGGGGACCGGTGCATTCAGTACTTC. It codes for CASTFGDRCIQYF.

The rearrangement joins TRBV5-4 to TRBJ1-6; 7 bases map to TRBD1. This CDR3 contains 17 residues. CDR1 and CDR2 from the germline V gene are SGHNT and YYREEE (reference sequence). The V gene end was trimmed by 3 bases and the J gene end by 3 bases; junction bases not matched to a gene: 9. CDR3 sequence: CASSYRQGANYNSPLHF. The CDR3 DNA sequence: TGTGCCAGCAGCTACCGACAGGGAGCAAACTATAATTCACCCCTCCACTTT. Looking up the rest from reference TRBV5-4 and TRBJ1-6 gives the full variable domain: ETGVTQSPTHLIKTRGQQVTLRCSSQSGHNTVSWYQQALGQGPQFIFQYYREEENGRGNFPPRFSGLQFPNYSSELNVNALELDDSALYLCASSYRQGANYNSPLHFGNGTRLTVT.

The genes are TRBV19 and TRBJ1-5; no clear D. Germline CDR1 is LNHDA and CDR2 is SQIVND (reference sequence). V lost 1 base to trimming and J lost 4 bases, with 14 bases between them. CDR3 length equals 16 residues. The CDR3 loop reads CASSIAGLAGNQPQHF. The DNA of the CDR3 is TGTGCCAGTAGTATAGCTGGCCTTGCGGGGAATCAGCCCCAGCATTTT. Supplemented by reference TRBV19 and TRBJ1-5, the full variable domain reads DGGITQSPKYLFRKEGQNVTLSCEQNLNHDAMYWYRQDPGQGLRLIYYSQIVNDFQKGDIAEGYSVSREKKESFPLTVTSAQKNPTAFYLCASSIAGLAGNQPQHFGDGTRLSIL.

This rearrangement joins TRBV6-5 to TRBJ2-3, with D uncertain. Germline V gene data show CDR1 as MNHEY and CDR2 as SVGAGI. The CDR3 covers 14 residues. V was cut by 6 bases and J by 1 base, with 11 bases left in between. DNA for the CDR3: TGTGCCAGCAGAAAAATGGGCCGCACAGATACGCAGTATTTT. Translated: CASRKMGRTDTQYF.

The chain links TRBV7-8 to TRBJ1-1, with D possibly being TRBD1 (6 bases). V lost 5 bases to trimming and J lost 2 bases, with 12 bases between them. There are 14 residues in the CDR3. Germline CDR1 reads SGHVS; CDR2 reads FQNEAQ. In DNA form, the CDR3 reads TGTGCCAGCAGCCCACAGGGAGATAACACTGAAGCTTTCTTT. Translating it yields CASSPQGDNTEAFF.

Only a few counts were recorded for this clone. The chain employs TRBV2 and TRBJ1-5, with D uncertain. This CDR3 has 14 amino acids. Germline V gives CDR1 SNHLY, CDR2 FYNNEI. V was pared by 3 bases and J by 5 bases, with 11 bases between. This CDR3 is CASSETPIYQPQHF. DNA of the CDR3: TGTGCCAGCAGTGAGACACCAATCTATCAGCCCCAGCATTTT.

As DNA, the CDR3 is TGTGCCAGCGGGGGGGAGGTAGTCGAAAAACTGTTTTTT. Encoded protein: CASGGEVVEKLFF. V and J are TRBV6-1 and TRBJ1-4; the D gene is possibly TRBD1 (5 bases). The V gene lost 8 bases and the J gene lost 8 bases, with 15 bases spanning the gap. The germline CDR1 and CDR2 sequences are MNHNS and SASEGT. The CDR3 loop spans 13 amino acids.

V gene TRBV27 combines with J gene TRBJ2-6, with TRBD1 matching 9 bases. Germline CDR1 is MNHEY and CDR2 is SMNVEV (reference sequence). The CDR3 consists of 17 residues. Trimming removed 5 bases from V and 0 bases from J; junction bases left unmatched: 5. The CDR3 DNA reads as TGTGCCAGCAGTAACAGGGGGCACAGCTCTGGGGCCAACGTCCTGACTTTC. Translated: CASSNRGHSSGANVLTF.

This clone was recorded a few times. The J gene is TRBJ2-5, the V gene TRBV7-3, with TRBD2 identical over 8 bases. Germline trimming cut 0 bases from V and 4 bases from J; bases unmatched to any gene: 1. The germline gives CDR1 SGHTA, CDR2 FQGTGA. The CDR3 runs to 14 residues. This chain's CDR3 is CASSLTGLGETQYF. In DNA, the CDR3 is TGTGCCAGCAGCTTAACGGGACTAGGAGAGACCCAGTACTTC.

The chain is built from TRBV1 and TRBJ2-7; no DNA check was done on the table's D call, TRBD1. TRBV1 constitutes a pseudogene. The CDR3 is 19 residues long. This CDR3 is CTSSQHTPDWGQGGNEQYF. In nucleotides, the CDR3 is TGCACCAGCAGCCAGCATACCCCGGATTGGGGACAGGGGGGCAACGAGCAGTACTTC.